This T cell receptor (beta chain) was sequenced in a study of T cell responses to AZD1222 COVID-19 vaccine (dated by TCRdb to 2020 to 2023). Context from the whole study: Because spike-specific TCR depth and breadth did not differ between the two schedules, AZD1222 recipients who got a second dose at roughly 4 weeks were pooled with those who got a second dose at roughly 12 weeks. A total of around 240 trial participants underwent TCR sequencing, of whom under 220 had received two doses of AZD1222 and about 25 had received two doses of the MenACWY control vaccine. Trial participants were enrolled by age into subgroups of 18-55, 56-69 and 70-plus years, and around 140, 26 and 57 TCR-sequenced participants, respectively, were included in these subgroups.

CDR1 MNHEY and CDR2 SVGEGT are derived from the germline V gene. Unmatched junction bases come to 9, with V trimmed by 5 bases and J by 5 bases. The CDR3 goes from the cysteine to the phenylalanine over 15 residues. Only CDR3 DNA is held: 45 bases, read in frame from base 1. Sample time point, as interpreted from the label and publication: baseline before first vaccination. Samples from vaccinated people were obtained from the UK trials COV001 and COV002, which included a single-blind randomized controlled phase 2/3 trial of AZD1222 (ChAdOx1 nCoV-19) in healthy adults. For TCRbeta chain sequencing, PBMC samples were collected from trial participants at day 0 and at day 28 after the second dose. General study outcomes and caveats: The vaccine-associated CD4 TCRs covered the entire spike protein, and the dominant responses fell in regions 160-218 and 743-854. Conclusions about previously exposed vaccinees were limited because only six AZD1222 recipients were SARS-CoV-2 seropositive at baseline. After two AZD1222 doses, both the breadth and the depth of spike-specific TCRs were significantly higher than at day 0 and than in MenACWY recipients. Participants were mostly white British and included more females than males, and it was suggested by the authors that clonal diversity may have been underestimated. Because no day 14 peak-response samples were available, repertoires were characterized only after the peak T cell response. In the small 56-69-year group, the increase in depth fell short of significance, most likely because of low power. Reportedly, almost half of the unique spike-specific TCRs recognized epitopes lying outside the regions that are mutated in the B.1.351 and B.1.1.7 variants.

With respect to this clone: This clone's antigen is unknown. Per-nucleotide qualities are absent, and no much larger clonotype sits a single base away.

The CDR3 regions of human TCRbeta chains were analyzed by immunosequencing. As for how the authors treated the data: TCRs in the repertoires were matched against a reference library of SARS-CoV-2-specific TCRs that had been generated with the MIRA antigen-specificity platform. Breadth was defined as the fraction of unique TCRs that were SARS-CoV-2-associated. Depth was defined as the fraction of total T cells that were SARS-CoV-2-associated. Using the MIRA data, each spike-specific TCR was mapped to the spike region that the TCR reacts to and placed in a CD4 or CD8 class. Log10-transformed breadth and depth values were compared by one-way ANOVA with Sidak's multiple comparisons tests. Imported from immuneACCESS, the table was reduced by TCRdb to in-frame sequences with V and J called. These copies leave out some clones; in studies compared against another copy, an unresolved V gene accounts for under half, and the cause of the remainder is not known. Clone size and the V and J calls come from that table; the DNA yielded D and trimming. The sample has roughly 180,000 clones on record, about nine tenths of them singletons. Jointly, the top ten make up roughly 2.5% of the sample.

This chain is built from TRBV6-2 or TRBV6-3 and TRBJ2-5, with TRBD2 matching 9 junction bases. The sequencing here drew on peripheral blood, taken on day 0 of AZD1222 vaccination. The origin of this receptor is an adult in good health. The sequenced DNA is TGTGCCAGCAGTCGACTAGCGGTGGCTAGGGAGACCCAGTACTTC. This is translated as CASSRLAVARETQYF.